Each of the 24 T cell receptor beta chains below was sequenced from the same sample in a study of blood T cell repertoires in COVID-19 (TCRdb year 2020). The receptor library was made with the immunoSEQ multiplex PCR assay. Sourced from immuneACCESS, this table was stored by TCRdb with only in-frame sequences that have V and J called. A share of the clones is absent; for the studies checked, an unresolved V gene accounts for under half, and the remainder has no known explanation. The table for this sample lists about 33,000 clones; approximately 89% of them were counted only once. Roughly 7.7% of the sample comes from the top ten. Material for sequencing was peripheral blood. The receptors derive from a human donor in a cohort sampled during active COVID-19.

In this sample, this clone turned up once. This CDR3 reads CASSEKGTSGGAYEQFF. For the CDR3, the DNA is TGTGCCAGCAGTGAAAAGGGGACTAGCGGGGGGGCCTATGAGCAGTTCTTC. V gene TRBV6-1 combines with J gene TRBJ2-1, with 16 bases aligning to TRBD2. With 2 bases clipped from V and 8 bases from J, the junction kept 6 bases outside the gene matches. Germline V gene sequence: CDR1 MNHNS, CDR2 SASEGT. The CDR3 is 17 residues long.

This rearrangement joins TRBV11-2 to TRBJ2-7; 13 bases agree with TRBD2. Trimming took 1 base from V and 4 from J; bases not matched to a gene: 10. The CDR3 is made up of 18 amino acids. The germline gives CDR1 SGHAT, CDR2 FQNNGV. The CDR3 DNA reads as TGTGCCAGCAGCTTAGGTAGAGGGGGGACTAGCGGGATGTACGAGCAGTACTTC. Its translation is CASSLGRGGTSGMYEQYF. Drawing the rest from reference TRBV11-2 and TRBJ2-7, the complete variable domain is EAGVAQSPRYKIIEKRQSVAFWCNPISGHATLYWYQQILGQGPKLLIQFQNNGVVDDSQLPKDRFSAERLKGVDSTLKIQPAKLEDSAVYLCASSLGRGGTSGMYEQYFGPGTRLTVT.

The chain has TRBV19 and TRBJ2-3; 9 bases match TRBD2. The CDR3 is 14 amino acids. In germline, CDR1 is LNHDA, CDR2 SQIVND (reference sequence). V was pared by 4 bases and J by 5 bases, with 4 bases of the junction left unmatched. The CDR3 reads CASSRGLAVDTQYF. The CDR3 DNA is TGTGCCAGTAGTAGGGGACTAGCTGTAGATACGCAGTATTTT. Looking up the rest from reference TRBV19 and TRBJ2-3 gives the full variable domain: DGGITQSPKYLFRKEGQNVTLSCEQNLNHDAMYWYRQDPGQGLRLIYYSQIVNDFQKGDIAEGYSVSREKKESFPLTVTSAQKNPTAFYLCASSRGLAVDTQYFGPGTRLTVL.

The CDR3 loop reads CASSVAGGNTEAFF. DNA of the CDR3: TGTGCCAGCAGCGTAGCGGGGGGGAATACTGAAGCTTTCTTT. J is TRBJ1-1 and V is TRBV9; a possible D gene is TRBD1 (5 bases). CDR3 size: 14 residues. The V end lost 0 bases, the J end lost 5 bases, and 11 bases lay between the germline ends. Germline loops: CDR1 SGDLS, CDR2 YYNGEE.

The chain couples TRBV5-1 to TRBJ2-5; D is possibly TRBD1 (6 bases). The germline CDR1 and CDR2 sequences are SGHRS and YFSETQ. The CDR3 spans 13 residues. V was pared by 5 bases and J by 5 bases, with 13 bases between. CDR3 coding DNA: TGCGCCAGCAGAACAGGGTTGGGGGAGACCCAGTACTTC. It encodes CASRTGLGETQYF.

The chain recombines TRBV7-9 with TRBJ2-7; TRBD2 matches at 15 bases. V lost 5 bases and J lost 5; bases outside the gene matches: 4. Germline assignment: CDR1 SEHNR and CDR2 FQNEAQ (reference sequence). The CDR3 runs 15 residues. The CDR3 is CASSRTSGGADEQYF. The CDR3 nucleotides read TGTGCCAGCAGCCGGACTAGCGGGGGGGCCGACGAGCAGTACTTC.

This clone was counted a few times. The chain links TRBV27 to TRBJ1-6; 9 bases agree with TRBD1. The germline gives CDR1 MNHEY, CDR2 SMNVEV (reference sequence). The CDR3 is 16 amino acids. The J segment lost 7 bases and the V segment lost 4 bases, leaving 8 bases of the junction unmatched. CDR3 region: CASSSGTGSGNSPLHF. CDR3 nucleotide sequence: TGTGCCAGCAGTTCCGGGACAGGGTCTGGAAATTCACCCCTCCACTTT.

This clone appeared a few times. The V call is TRBV7-9, the J call TRBJ2-2, with TRBD1 identical over 11 bases. J was trimmed by 6 bases and V by 5 bases; bases with no gene match: 11. The CDR3 is 17 amino acids. The germline gives CDR1 SEHNR, CDR2 FQNEAQ (reference sequence). For the CDR3, the DNA is TGTGCCAGCAGCGGAACTCCGGGACAGGGGGAGGCCGGGGAGCTGTTTTTT. Amino acids: CASSGTPGQGEAGELFF.

There are a few counts of this clone. The DNA of the CDR3 is TGTGCCAGCAGTTATTCACCAGGGGCCTACGAGCAGTACTTC. This gives the protein CASSYSPGAYEQYF. V usage is TRBV6-6 and J usage is TRBJ2-7, with a weak D call TRBD1 (6 bases). The germline gives CDR1 MNHNY, CDR2 SVGAGI (reference sequence). The CDR3 runs to 14 residues. Deletions cut 3 bases from V and 2 bases from J, with 11 bases between.

The chain couples TRBV6-5 to TRBJ2-5; 10 nucleotides match TRBD1. J lost 0 bases, V lost 7 bases, and 5 bases had no gene match. The CDR3 loop spans 15 amino acids. The V gene's germline CDR1 is MNHEY and CDR2 SVGAGI. The CDR3 DNA reads as TGTGCCAGCACCCTGGGACAGGGGAACCAAGAGACCCAGTACTTC. Protein product: CASTLGQGNQETQYF.

The chain recombines TRBV6-6 with TRBJ2-7, with 11 bases identical to TRBD2. Germline V gene sequence: CDR1 MNHNY, CDR2 SVGAGI (reference sequence). The CDR3 consists of 14 residues. V shed 6 bases, J shed 2 bases, and the junction held 3 bases outside the gene matches. The CDR3 spells CASRLAGATYEQYF. The CDR3 DNA reads as TGTGCCAGCAGACTAGCGGGGGCCACCTACGAGCAGTACTTC.

A single count supports this clone. This rearrangement joins TRBV29-1 to TRBJ2-7, with 9 bases that match TRBD2. Trimming at V came to 5 bases and at J to 9 bases, leaving 11 bases not matched to a gene. Germline CDR1 reads SQVTM; CDR2 reads ANQGSEA. The CDR3 is made up of 13 amino acids. The CDR3: CSVLVGSGSGQYF. CDR3 nucleotide sequence: TGCAGCGTTTTGGTTGGTAGCGGGAGTGGGCAGTACTTC.

This clone turned up a few times. V is TRBV29-1 and J is TRBJ2-5; TRBD1 aligns across 7 bases. This CDR3 has 12 amino acids. V lost 6 bases and J lost 5; bases outside the gene matches: 6. Germline-derived CDR1 and CDR2 are SQVTM and ANQGSEA. The CDR3 reads CSVSIRGETQYF. CDR3 sequence (DNA): TGCAGCGTCTCCATCAGGGGGGAGACCCAGTACTTC. Full variable domain (remainder filled in from reference TRBV29-1 and TRBJ2-5): SAVISQKPSRDICQRGTSLTIQCQVDSQVTMMFWYRQQPGQSLTLIATANQGSEATYESGFVIDKFPISRPNLTFSTLTVSNMSPEDSSIYLCSVSIRGETQYFGPGTRLLVL.

V gene TRBV27 combines with J gene TRBJ2-7; no reliable D call. This CDR3 is 14 amino acids long. V dropped 6 bases and J dropped 6 bases, with 18 bases sitting between them. Germline CDR1 and CDR2: MNHEY and SMNVEV (reference sequence). CDR3 sequence: CASSLTWAAVEQYF. The CDR3 bases are TGTGCCAGCAGCCTTACATGGGCAGCTGTCGAGCAGTACTTC.

This clone was seen more than once but under ten times. The gene calls are TRBV24-1 and TRBJ2-1; 7 bases fit TRBD1. The J segment lost 7 bases and the V segment lost 1 base, leaving 9 bases of the junction unmatched. Germline values: CDR1 KGHDR, CDR2 SFDVKD. This CDR3 has 16 residues. In DNA, the CDR3 is TGTGCCACCAGTGATTTCCGCGACAGGGTAGGAAATGAGCAGTTCTTC. This codes for CATSDFRDRVGNEQFF.

This clone was recorded a few times. The chain combines TRBV10-1 with TRBJ1-2; D is unresolved. V lost 0 bases to trimming and J lost 2 bases, with 4 bases between them. Germline assignment: CDR1 WNHNN and CDR2 SYGVQD (reference sequence). The CDR3 covers 13 residues. The CDR3 loop is CASSESGNYGYTF. As DNA, the CDR3 is TGCGCCAGCAGTGAGTCCGGGAACTATGGCTACACCTTC.

This clone was counted a single time. This sequence joins TRBV10-3 and TRBJ2-3, with 7 positions matching TRBD2. V lost 4 bases to trimming and J lost 5 bases; unmatched junction nucleotides: 9. Germline CDR1 ENHRY, CDR2 SYGVKD. This CDR3 has 15 amino acids. The CDR3 DNA follows: TGTGCCATCAGTGGCGGGGGAGCCACCGTAGATACGCAGTATTTT. This codes for CAISGGGATVDTQYF.

The chain uses TRBV30 and TRBJ2-7; a possible D gene is TRBD1 (5 bases). The germline V and J ends were trimmed by 3 bases and 3 bases, with 18 bases remaining between them. CDR3 size: 15 residues. Germline lookup yields CDR1 GTSNPN and CDR2 SVGIG (reference sequence). CDR3 in DNA: TGTGCCTGGAGCGGGCTGGCAGGGTTGGTCTACGAGCAGTACTTC. This translates into CAWSGLAGLVYEQYF.

This rearrangement joins TRBV12-3 or TRBV12-4 to TRBJ2-2, with D possibly being TRBD1 (6 bases). This CDR3 is built from 13 residues. Trimming left V 5 bases short and J 8 bases short, with 12 bases between. The DNA for the CDR3 is TGTGCCAGCAGTCGACAGGCGGTGGGGGAGCTGTTTTTT. It is translated as CASSRQAVGELFF.

The chain couples TRBV6-6 to TRBJ2-2, with 10 bases identical to TRBD2. There are 15 residues in the CDR3. V was pared by 5 bases and J by 3 bases, with 3 bases of the junction left unmatched. Germline assignment: CDR1 MNHNY and CDR2 SVGAGI (reference sequence). The CDR3 here is CASSLAGVHTGELFF. The DNA of the CDR3 is TGTGCCAGCAGTCTAGCGGGAGTTCACACCGGGGAGCTGTTTTTT.

The chain recombines TRBV19 with TRBJ2-1, with 8 bases fitting TRBD2. In germline, CDR1 is LNHDA, CDR2 SQIVND (reference sequence). Losses at the gene ends were 5 bases for V and 4 bases for J; bases not matched to a gene: 7. There are 15 residues in the CDR3. CDR3 DNA sequence: TGTGCCAGTAGTCGGAGCGGGGGCCAATACAATGAGCAGTTCTTC. This codes for CASSRSGGQYNEQFF.

V is TRBV10-3 and J is TRBJ2-1; 14 bases match TRBD2. This CDR3 contains 17 residues. V was pared by 3 bases and J by 2 bases, with 3 bases of the junction left unmatched. Germline CDR1 and CDR2: ENHRY and SYGVKD. CDR3 region: CAISEVTSGGAYNEQFF. CDR3 nucleotide sequence: TGTGCCATCAGTGAAGTGACTAGCGGGGGGGCCTACAATGAGCAGTTCTTC.

The sample holds one count of this clone. This chain joins TRBV12-3 or TRBV12-4 and TRBJ2-5, with D maybe TRBD2 (5 bases). The CDR3 is 13 amino acids. The V gene lost 6 bases and the J gene lost 7 bases, with 15 bases spanning the gap. DNA for the CDR3: TGTGCCAGCAGCCTCTACGGGGAAGGGACCCAGTACTTC. The encoded protein is CASSLYGEGTQYF.

The chain recombines TRBV3-1 (or the pseudogene TRBV3-2) with TRBJ2-2; TRBD1 agrees at 7 bases. This CDR3 has 15 amino acids. Per germline, CDR1 LGHDT and CDR2 YNNKEL (reference sequence). Trimming cost V 6 bases and J 5 bases; bases outside gene matches: 9. The DNA of the CDR3 is TGTGCCAGCAGAAACGAGGGGGCTAGGACCGGGGAGCTGTTTTTT. The encoded protein is CASRNEGARTGELFF.